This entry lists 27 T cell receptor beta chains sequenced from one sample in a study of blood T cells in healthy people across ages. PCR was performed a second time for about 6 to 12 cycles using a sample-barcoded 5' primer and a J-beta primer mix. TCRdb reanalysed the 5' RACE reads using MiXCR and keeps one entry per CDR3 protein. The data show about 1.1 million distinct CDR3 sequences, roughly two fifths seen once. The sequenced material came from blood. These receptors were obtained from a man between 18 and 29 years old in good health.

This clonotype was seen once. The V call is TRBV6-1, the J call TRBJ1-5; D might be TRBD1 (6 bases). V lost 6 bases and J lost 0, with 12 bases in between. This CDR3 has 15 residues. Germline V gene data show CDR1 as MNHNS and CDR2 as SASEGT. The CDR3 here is CASRAGEHSNQPQHF. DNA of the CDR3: TGTGCCAGCAGGGCAGGGGAGCATAGCAATCAGCCCCAGCATTTT.

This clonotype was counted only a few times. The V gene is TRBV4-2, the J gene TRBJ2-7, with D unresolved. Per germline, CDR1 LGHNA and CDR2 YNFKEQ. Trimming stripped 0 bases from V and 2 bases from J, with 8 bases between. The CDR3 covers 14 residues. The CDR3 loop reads CASSQERVAYEQYF. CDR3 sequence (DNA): TGTGCCAGCAGCCAAGAACGGGTAGCCTACGAGCAGTACTTC.

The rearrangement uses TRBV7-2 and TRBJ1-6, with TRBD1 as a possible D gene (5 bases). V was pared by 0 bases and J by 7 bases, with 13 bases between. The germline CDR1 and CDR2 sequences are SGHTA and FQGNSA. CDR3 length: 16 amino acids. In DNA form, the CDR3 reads TGTGCCAGCAGCTTAGCGCGGGACGGACGAAATTCACCCCTCCACTTT. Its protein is CASSLARDGRNSPLHF. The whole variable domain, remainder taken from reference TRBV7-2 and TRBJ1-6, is GAGVSQSPSNKVTEKGKDVELRCDPISGHTALYWYRQSLGQGLEFLIYFQGNSAPDKSGLPSDRFSAERTGGSVSTLTIQRTQQEDSAVYLCASSLARDGRNSPLHFGNGTRLTVT.

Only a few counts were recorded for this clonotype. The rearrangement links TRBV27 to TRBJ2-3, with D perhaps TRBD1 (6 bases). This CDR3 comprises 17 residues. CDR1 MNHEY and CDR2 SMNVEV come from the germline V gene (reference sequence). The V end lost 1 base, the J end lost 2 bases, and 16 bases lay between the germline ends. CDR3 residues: CASSLWLGGRLTDTQYF. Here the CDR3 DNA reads TGTGCCAGCAGTTTATGGTTAGGGGGTCGGCTCACAGATACGCAGTATTTT.

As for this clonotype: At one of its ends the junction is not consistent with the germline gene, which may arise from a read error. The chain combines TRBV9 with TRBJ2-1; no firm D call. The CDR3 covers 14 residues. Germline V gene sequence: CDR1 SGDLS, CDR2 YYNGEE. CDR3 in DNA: TGTGCCAACAGCCTCGGGCTCCTTGACAATGAGCAGTTCTTC. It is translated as CANSLGLLDNEQFF.

CDR3 coding DNA: TGTGCCAGCAGTTACAGAAGTCAGGCTCGCGAGCAGTACTTC. Encoded protein: CASSYRSQAREQYF. V usage is TRBV6-2 or TRBV6-3 and J usage is TRBJ2-5; D is undetermined. With the DNA end fitting TRBJ2-7 better, the J assignment may be wrong. The germline V gene encodes CDR1 MNHEY and CDR2 SVGEGT. This CDR3 comprises 14 residues.

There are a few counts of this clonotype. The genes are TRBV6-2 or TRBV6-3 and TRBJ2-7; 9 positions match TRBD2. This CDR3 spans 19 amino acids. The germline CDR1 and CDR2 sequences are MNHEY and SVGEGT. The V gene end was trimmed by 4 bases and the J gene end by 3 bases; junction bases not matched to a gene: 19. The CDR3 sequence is CASSSTPGLATSGGYEQYF. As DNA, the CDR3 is TGTGCCAGCAGTTCCACCCCGGGACTAGCAACCTCGGGCGGCTACGAGCAGTACTTC.

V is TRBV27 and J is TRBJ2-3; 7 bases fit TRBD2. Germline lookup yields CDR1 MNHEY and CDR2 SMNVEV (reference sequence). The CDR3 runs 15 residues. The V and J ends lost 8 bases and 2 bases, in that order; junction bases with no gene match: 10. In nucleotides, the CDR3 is TGTGCCAGCCAAAGAAGGACTAGAGACACAGATACGCAGTATTTT. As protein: CASQRRTRDTDTQYF.

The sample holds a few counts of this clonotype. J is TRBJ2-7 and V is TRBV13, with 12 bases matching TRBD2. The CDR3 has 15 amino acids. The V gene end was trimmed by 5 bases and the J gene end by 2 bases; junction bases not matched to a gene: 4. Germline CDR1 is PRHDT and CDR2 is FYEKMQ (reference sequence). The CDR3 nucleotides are TGTGCCAGCAGCAAGACTAGCGGGGGTCCCTACGAGCAGTACTTC. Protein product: CASSKTSGGPYEQYF.

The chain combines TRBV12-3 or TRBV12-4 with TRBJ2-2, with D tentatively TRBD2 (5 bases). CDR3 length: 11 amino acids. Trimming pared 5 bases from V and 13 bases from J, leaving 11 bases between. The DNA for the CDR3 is TGTGCCAGCAGTACCCGGGATTTGCTGTTTTTT. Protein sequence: CASSTRDLLFF.

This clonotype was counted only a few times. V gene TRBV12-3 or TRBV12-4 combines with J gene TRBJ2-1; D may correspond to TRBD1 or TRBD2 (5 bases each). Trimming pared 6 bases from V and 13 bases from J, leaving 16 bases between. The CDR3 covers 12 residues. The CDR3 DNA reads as TGTGCCAGCAGCACGGGGCGATTAGAACAGTTCTTC. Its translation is CASSTGRLEQFF.

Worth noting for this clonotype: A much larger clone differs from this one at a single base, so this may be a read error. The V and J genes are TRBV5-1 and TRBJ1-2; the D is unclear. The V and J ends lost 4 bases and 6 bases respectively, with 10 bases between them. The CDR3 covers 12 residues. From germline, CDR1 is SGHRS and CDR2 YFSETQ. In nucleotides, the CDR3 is TGCGCCAGCAGCCGCCCGGACGATGGCTACACCTTC. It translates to CASSRPDDGYTF. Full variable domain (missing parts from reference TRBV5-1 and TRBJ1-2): KAGVTQTPRYLIKTRGQQVTLSCSPISGHRSVSWYQQTPGQGLQFLFEYFSETQRNKGNFPGRFSGRQFSNSRSEMNVSTLELGDSALYLCASSRPDDGYTFGSGTRLTVV.

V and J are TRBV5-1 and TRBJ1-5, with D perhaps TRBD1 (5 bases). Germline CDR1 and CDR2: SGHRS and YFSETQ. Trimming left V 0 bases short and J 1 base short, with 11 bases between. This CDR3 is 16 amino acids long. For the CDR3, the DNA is TGCGCCAGCAGCTTGGCCGGAGGGGAAAGCAATCAGCCCCAGCATTTT. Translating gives CASSLAGGESNQPQHF.

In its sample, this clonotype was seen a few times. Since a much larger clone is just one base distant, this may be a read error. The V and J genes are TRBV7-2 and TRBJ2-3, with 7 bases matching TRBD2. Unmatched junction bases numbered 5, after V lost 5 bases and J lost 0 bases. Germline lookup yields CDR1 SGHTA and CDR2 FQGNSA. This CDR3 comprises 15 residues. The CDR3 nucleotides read TGTGCCAGCAGCACCGGGACTACTAGCACAGATACGCAGTATTTT. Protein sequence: CASSTGTTSTDTQYF. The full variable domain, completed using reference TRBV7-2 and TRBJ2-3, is GAGVSQSPSNKVTEKGKDVELRCDPISGHTALYWYRQSLGQGLEFLIYFQGNSAPDKSGLPSDRFSAERTGGSVSTLTIQRTQQEDSAVYLCASSTGTTSTDTQYFGPGTRLTVL.

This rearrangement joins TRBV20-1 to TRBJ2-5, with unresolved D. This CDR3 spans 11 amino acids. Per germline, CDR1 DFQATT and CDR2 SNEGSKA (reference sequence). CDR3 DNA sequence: TGCACCATCAAAAGGCAGGAGACCCAGTACTTC. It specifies CTIKRQETQYF.

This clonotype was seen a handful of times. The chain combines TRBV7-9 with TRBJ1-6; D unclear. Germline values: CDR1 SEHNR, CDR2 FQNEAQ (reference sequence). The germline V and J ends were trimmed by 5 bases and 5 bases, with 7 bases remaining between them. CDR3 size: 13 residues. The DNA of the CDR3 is TGTGCCAGCAGCAGGGAGGATAATTCACCCCTCCACTTT. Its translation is CASSREDNSPLHF.

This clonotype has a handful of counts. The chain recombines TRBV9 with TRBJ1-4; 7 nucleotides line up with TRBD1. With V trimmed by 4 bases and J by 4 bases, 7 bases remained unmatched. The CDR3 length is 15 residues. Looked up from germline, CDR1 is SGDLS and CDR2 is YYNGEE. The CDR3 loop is CASSPGTAYNEKLFF. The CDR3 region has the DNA TGTGCCAGCAGCCCGGGGACAGCCTATAATGAAAAACTGTTTTTT. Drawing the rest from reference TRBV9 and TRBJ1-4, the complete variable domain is DSGVTQTPKHLITATGQRVTLRCSPRSGDLSVYWYQQSLDQGLQFLIQYYNGEERAKGNILERFSAQQFPDLHSELNLSSLELGDSALYFCASSPGTAYNEKLFFGSGTQLSVL.

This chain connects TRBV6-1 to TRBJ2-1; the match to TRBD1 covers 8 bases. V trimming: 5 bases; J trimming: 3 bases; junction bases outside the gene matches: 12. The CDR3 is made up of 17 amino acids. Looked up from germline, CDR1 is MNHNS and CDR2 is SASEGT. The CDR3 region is CASSPPRTGQIYNEQFF. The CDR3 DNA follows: TGTGCCAGCAGTCCACCTCGGACAGGGCAAATCTACAATGAGCAGTTCTTC.

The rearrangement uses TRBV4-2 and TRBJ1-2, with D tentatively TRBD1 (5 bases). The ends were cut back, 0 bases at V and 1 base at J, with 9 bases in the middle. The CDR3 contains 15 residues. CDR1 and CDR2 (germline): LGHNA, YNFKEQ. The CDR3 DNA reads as TGTGCCAGCAGCCAAGATGGCAGGGTTAACTATGGCTACACCTTC. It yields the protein CASSQDGRVNYGYTF.

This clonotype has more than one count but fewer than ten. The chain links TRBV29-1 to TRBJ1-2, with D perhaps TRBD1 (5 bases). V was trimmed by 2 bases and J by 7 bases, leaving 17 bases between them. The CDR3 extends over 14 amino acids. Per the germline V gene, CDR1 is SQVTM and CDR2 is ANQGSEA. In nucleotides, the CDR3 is TGCAGCGTTGAAATCAGGTCAGGGTTGGTTGGCTACACCTTC. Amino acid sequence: CSVEIRSGLVGYTF. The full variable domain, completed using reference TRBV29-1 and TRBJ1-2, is SAVISQKPSRDICQRGTSLTIQCQVDSQVTMMFWYRQQPGQSLTLIATANQGSEATYESGFVIDKFPISRPNLTFSTLTVSNMSPEDSSIYLCSVEIRSGLVGYTFGSGTRLTVV.

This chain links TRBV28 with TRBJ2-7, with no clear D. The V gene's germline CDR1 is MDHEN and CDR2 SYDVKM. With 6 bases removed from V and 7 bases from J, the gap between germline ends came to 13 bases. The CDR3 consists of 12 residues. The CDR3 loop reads CASSQSLTEQYF. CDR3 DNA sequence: TGTGCCAGCAGCCAAAGTTTAACGGAGCAGTACTTC. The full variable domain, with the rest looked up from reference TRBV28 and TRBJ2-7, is DVKVTQSSRYLVKRTGEKVFLECVQDMDHENMFWYRQDPGLGLRLIYFSYDVKMKEKGDIPEGYSVSREKKERFSLILESASTNQTSMYLCASSQSLTEQYFGPGTRLTVT.

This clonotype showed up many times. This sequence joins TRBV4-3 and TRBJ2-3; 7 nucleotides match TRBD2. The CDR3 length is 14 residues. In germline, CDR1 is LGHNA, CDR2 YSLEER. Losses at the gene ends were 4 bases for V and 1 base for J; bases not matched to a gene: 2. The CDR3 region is CASSPGLGTDTQYF. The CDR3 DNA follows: TGCGCCAGCAGCCCAGGACTAGGCACAGATACGCAGTATTTT.

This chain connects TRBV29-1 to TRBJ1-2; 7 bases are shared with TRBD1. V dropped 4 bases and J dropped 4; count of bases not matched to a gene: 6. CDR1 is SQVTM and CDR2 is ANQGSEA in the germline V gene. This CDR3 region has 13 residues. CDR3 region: CSVVRDSIYGYTF. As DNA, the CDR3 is TGCAGCGTTGTACGGGACAGCATCTATGGCTACACCTTC.

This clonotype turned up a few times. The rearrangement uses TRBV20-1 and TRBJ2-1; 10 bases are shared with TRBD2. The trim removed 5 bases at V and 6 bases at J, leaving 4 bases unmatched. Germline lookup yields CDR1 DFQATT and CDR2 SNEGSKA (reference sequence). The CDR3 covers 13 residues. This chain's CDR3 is CSAPSGGRNEQFF. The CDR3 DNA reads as TGCAGTGCTCCTAGCGGGGGCCGCAATGAGCAGTTCTTC.

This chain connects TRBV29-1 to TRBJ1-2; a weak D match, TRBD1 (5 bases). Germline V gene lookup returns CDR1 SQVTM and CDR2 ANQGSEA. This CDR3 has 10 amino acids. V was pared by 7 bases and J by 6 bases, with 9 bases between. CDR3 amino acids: CSGDGDGYTF. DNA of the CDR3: TGCAGCGGGGACGGGGATGGCTACACCTTC.

The CDR3 DNA reads TGTGCCATCAGTGAGGCGGGGGCAAATTACAATGAGCAGTTCTTC. This gives the protein CAISEAGANYNEQFF. The chain uses TRBV10-3 and TRBJ2-1, with D maybe TRBD2 (7 bases). CDR1 is ENHRY, CDR2 SYGVKD, per germline. V shed 2 bases and J shed 4 bases, with 12 bases lying between them. The CDR3 is made up of 15 amino acids.

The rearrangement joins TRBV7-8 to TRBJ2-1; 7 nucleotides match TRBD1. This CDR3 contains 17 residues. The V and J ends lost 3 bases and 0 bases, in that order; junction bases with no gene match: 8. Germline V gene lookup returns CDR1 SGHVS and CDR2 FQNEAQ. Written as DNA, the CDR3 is TGTGCCAGCAGCTTTGCCCCGGGACAGATCTCCTACAATGAGCAGTTCTTC. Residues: CASSFAPGQISYNEQFF. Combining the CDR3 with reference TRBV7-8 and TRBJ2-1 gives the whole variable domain GAGVSQSPRYKVAKRGQDVALRCDPISGHVSLFWYQQALGQGPEFLTYFQNEAQLDKSGLPSDRFFAERPEGSVSTLKIQRTQQEDSAVYLCASSFAPGQISYNEQFFGPGTRLTVL.